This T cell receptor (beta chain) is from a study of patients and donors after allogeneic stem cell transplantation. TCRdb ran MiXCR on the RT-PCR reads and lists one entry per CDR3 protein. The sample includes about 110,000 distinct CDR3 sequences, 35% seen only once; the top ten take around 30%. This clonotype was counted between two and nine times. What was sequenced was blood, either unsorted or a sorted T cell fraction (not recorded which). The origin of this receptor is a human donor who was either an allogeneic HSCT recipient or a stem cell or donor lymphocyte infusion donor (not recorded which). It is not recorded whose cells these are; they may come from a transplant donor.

DNA for the CDR3: TGTGCCAGCAGTGTCGGGGCCGGGGAGCTGTTTTTT. Translating it yields CASSVGAGELFF. The rearrangement links TRBV25-1 to TRBJ2-2; tentatively, D is TRBD2 (5 bases). Germline V lookup: CDR1 MGHDK, CDR2 SYGVNS. V lost 4 bases and J lost 6, with 6 bases in between. This CDR3 is 12 amino acids long.